The present T cell receptor beta chain was sequenced within a study of cytomegalovirus exposure and HLA in healthy donors. Whole-study results and caveats: TRBV6-2, TRBV6-3 and some other V segments were excluded as indistinguishable. On later analysis, the bulk of CMV-associated TCR beta chains appeared to be HLA-restricted. Reportedly, a later analysis found an Asian-associated ancestry cluster had fewer N-insertions than the roughly 630-donor mean.

It was with 60 Vbeta and 13 Jbeta primers that the PCR ran. Sequenced by immunoSEQ multiplex PCR; TCRdb stores in-frame clones only, minus some. The repertoire includes around 78,000 clones, approximately 72% of them detected once, and around 10% sits in the top ten. This CDR3 has 14 amino acids. The V gene's germline CDR1 is LNHDA and CDR2 SQIVND (reference sequence). Trimming took 3 bases from V and 7 from J, leaving 14 bases between them. Regarding this clone: Its antigen is unknown.

The study sampled nominally healthy donors, though unrecorded immune exposures were likely. Material: PBMCs. The TCR comes from a woman in her forties in good health and CMV-seropositive. V usage is TRBV19 and J usage is TRBJ2-3, with D perhaps TRBD2 (5 bases). The CDR3 spells CASSMEDGIYTQYF. Here the CDR3 DNA reads TGTGCCAGTAGTATGGAGGACGGAATCTATACGCAGTATTTT.